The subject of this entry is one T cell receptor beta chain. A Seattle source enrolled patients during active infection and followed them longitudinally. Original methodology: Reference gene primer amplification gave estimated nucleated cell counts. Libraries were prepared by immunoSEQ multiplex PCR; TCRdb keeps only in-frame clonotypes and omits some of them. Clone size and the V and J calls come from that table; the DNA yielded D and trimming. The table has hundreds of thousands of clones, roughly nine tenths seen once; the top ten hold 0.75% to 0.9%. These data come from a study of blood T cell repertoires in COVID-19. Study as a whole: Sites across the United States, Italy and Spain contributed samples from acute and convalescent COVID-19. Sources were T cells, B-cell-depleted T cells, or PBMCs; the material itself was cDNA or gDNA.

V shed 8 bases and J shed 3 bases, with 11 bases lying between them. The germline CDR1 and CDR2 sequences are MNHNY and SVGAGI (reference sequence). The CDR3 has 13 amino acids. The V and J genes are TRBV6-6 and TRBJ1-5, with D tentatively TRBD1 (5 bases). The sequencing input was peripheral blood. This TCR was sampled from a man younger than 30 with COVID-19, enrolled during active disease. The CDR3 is CASLQGPNQPQHF. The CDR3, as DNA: TGTGCCAGCCTTCAGGGTCCCAATCAGCCCCAGCATTTT.